This T cell receptor beta chain was recorded in a study of T cells after yellow fever vaccination. Study conclusions and caveats: Clonotypes found in both CD4 and CD8 compartments made up a small share.

This clonotype was counted many times. Its antigen is unknown. CDR1 is PRHDT and CDR2 is FYEKMQ in the germline V gene (reference sequence). The CDR3 spans 18 residues. Deletions cut 2 bases from V and 0 bases from J, with 17 bases between. 5'RACE template switching generated TCR cDNA, adding a universal primer site and UMIs. TCRdb called the 5' RACE reads again in MiXCR, with one record for every CDR3 protein. The table lists 70,000 to 80,000 distinct CDR3 sequences, around 7.9% of them singletons. The sample was CD8+ T cells sorted from PBMCs, taken around 10 days after the first yellow fever vaccination. This chain links TRBV13 with TRBJ1-3; D is unclear. The origin of this receptor is a man younger than 35 who received the YFV17D yellow fever vaccine. CDR3 DNA sequence: TGTGCCAGCAGCTTATTTCCGGTCGCGGGATTCTCTGGAAACACCATATATTTT. Translation gives CASSLFPVAGFSGNTIYF.